This TCR beta chain was retrieved from a study of blood T cell repertoires in COVID-19. On the study more broadly: Both acute and convalescent COVID-19 samples were obtained from the United States, Italy and Spain.

Profiling relied on immunoSEQ multiplex PCR, and the TCRdb table lists in-frame clones only, not all of them. This table has some 430,000 clones, less than 95% appearing once. The germline gives CDR1 MDHEN, CDR2 SYDVKM. CDR3 size: 14 residues. V dropped 6 bases and J dropped 3 bases, with 14 bases sitting between them. Participants spanned ages about 18 to 100 years and resided in about two dozen US areas. Cohorts were determined from participant-reported clinical history. The rearrangement joins TRBV28 to TRBJ1-1; weak D call: TRBD1 (6 bases). Specimen: PBMCs or T cells enriched from blood (not recorded which). This sequence was found in a man younger than 30 who had recovered from COVID-19. This CDR3 is CASRTSGGYTEAFF. CDR3 in DNA: TGTGCCAGCAGAACTAGCGGGGGCTACACTGAAGCTTTCTTT. The whole variable domain, remainder taken from reference TRBV28 and TRBJ1-1, is DVKVTQSSRYLVKRTGEKVFLECVQDMDHENMFWYRQDPGLGLRLIYFSYDVKMKEKGDIPEGYSVSREKKERFSLILESASTNQTSMYLCASRTSGGYTEAFFGQGTRLTVV.